What follows describes a single TCR beta chain. Because this beta chain is a stray read in a library intended to capture alpha chains, its abundance should not be given much weight. Time point meaning: sample taken at primary tumor resection. Extraction of whole RNA from tumor, nontumor lung or frozen PBMC preceded unsorted sequencing. This specimen belongs to a study of spatial heterogeneity in lung cancer. V lost 1 base and J lost 8, with 15 bases in between. This CDR3 is built from 15 residues. The germline V gene encodes CDR1 LGHNA and CDR2 YNFKEQ. Using its own MiXCR run on the 5' RACE reads, TCRdb lists one record per CDR3 protein. The repertoire holds 230 or so distinct CDR3 sequences, with 40% to 60% as singletons.

The chain joins TRBV4-2 to TRBJ1-3; the D gene is possibly TRBD1 (6 bases). The sample consisted of PBMCs, taken at surgery. The source is a male donor with early-stage non-small cell lung cancer. The CDR3 region has the DNA TGTGCCAGCAGCCAAGCTTCTAACAGGGAAGACACCATATATTTT. Translating it yields CASSQASNREDTIYF.